The next 9 T cell receptor beta chains were all read from a single sample in a study of blood T cell repertoires in COVID-19. Assay: immunoSEQ multiplex PCR; the TCRdb copy retains only in-frame clones and omits some. The table has approximately 460,000 clones, roughly 89% seen once; the top ten hold roughly 0.9%. Sequenced input: peripheral blood. The receptor set was obtained from a man in his late teens or twenties with COVID-19, enrolled during active disease.

V and J are TRBV7-9 and TRBJ1-2, with a tentative D call TRBD1 (6 bases). Germline V lookup: CDR1 SEHNR, CDR2 FQNEAQ (reference sequence). CDR3 length: 14 amino acids. The V end lost 5 bases, the J end lost 4 bases, and 14 bases lay between the germline ends. CDR3 bases: TGTGCCAGCAGCGAAACAGGGCCCTCCTATGGCTACACCTTC. The encoded protein is CASSETGPSYGYTF.

The J gene is TRBJ1-2, the V gene TRBV19; 7 nucleotides match TRBD1. This CDR3 has 16 residues. V trimming: 5 bases; J trimming: 0 bases; junction bases outside the gene matches: 9. Germline values: CDR1 LNHDA, CDR2 SQIVND (reference sequence). CDR3 protein: CASSDPGTATNYGYTF. CDR3 sequence (DNA): TGTGCCAGTAGTGACCCCGGGACAGCCACTAACTATGGCTACACCTTC. The variable domain in full, with the rest retrieved from reference TRBV19 and TRBJ1-2, is DGGITQSPKYLFRKEGQNVTLSCEQNLNHDAMYWYRQDPGQGLRLIYYSQIVNDFQKGDIAEGYSVSREKKESFPLTVTSAQKNPTAFYLCASSDPGTATNYGYTFGSGTRLTVV.

This clone showed up just once. The chain links TRBV7-9 to TRBJ2-7; TRBD2 agrees at 10 bases. The J segment lost 2 bases and the V segment lost 5 bases, leaving 3 bases of the junction unmatched. The CDR3 is 14 residues long. Germline V gives CDR1 SEHNR, CDR2 FQNEAQ (reference sequence). Written as DNA, the CDR3 is TGTGCCAGCAGCCTCGGACTAGCGGCCTACGAGCAGTACTTC. Protein: CASSLGLAAYEQYF.

The gene calls are TRBV20-1 and TRBJ2-3; 7 positions match TRBD2. Germline CDR1 DFQATT, CDR2 SNEGSKA (reference sequence). Unmatched junction bases numbered 11, after V lost 3 bases and J lost 5 bases. The CDR3 has 15 residues. CDR3 DNA sequence: TGCAGTGCTAGTAGGCCTAGCGGTACCCAAGATACGCAGTATTTT. Residues: CSASRPSGTQDTQYF.

The gene calls are TRBV5-1 and TRBJ2-1; 8 nucleotides line up with TRBD2. The CDR3 covers 17 residues. Trimming took 4 bases from V and 0 from J; bases not matched to a gene: 9. The germline V gene encodes CDR1 SGHRS and CDR2 YFSETQ. The CDR3 nucleotides are TGCGCCAGCAGCGGGGGGGCGGGGGGCAGCTCCTACAATGAGCAGTTCTTC. It encodes CASSGGAGGSSYNEQFF.

Regarding this clone: Other nucleotide sequences from this sample produce the same CDR3. This chain joins TRBV5-1 and TRBJ1-2, with a possible D match to TRBD1 (6 bases). CDR1 and CDR2 (germline): SGHRS, YFSETQ. The CDR3 spans 13 residues. V dropped 3 bases and J dropped 5 bases, with 11 bases sitting between them. CDR3 nucleotide sequence: TGCGCCAGCAGCTCGACAGGATCTTATGGCTACACCTTC. Amino acids: CASSSTGSYGYTF.

This chain joins TRBV6-5 and TRBJ2-1; TRBD2 agrees at 9 bases. J was trimmed by 4 bases and V by 6 bases; bases with no gene match: 7. CDR1 is MNHEY and CDR2 is SVGAGI in the germline V gene. The CDR3 is 15 amino acids. The CDR3 nucleotides are TGTGCCAGCAGCGCCGGGACTAGCTTTTACAATGAGCAGTTCTTC. Translated: CASSAGTSFYNEQFF.

The genes are TRBV19 and TRBJ2-2; D gene uncertain. The V end was cut by 1 base, the J end by 5 bases, with 8 bases between. Per germline, CDR1 LNHDA and CDR2 SQIVND (reference sequence). The CDR3 is made up of 14 amino acids. The CDR3 here is CASSIATTTGELFF. The CDR3, as DNA: TGTGCCAGTAGTATAGCTACGACAACCGGGGAGCTGTTTTTT.

The genes are TRBV2 and TRBJ2-1; 10 nucleotides match TRBD2. The germline gives CDR1 SNHLY, CDR2 FYNNEI. CDR3 length: 17 residues. The V segment lost 1 base and the J segment 2 bases; nucleotides outside the gene matches: 5. The CDR3 DNA sequence: TGTGCCAGCAGTGAAGGACTAGCGGGTTTCGCCTACAATGAGCAGTTCTTC. It yields the protein CASSEGLAGFAYNEQFF. Using reference TRBV2 and TRBJ2-1 for the parts outside the CDR3, the full variable domain is EPEVTQTPSHQVTQMGQEVILRCVPISNHLYFYWYRQILGQKVEFLVSFYNNEISEKSEIFDDQFSVERPDGSNFTLKIRSTKLEDSAMYFCASSEGLAGFAYNEQFFGPGTRLTVL.